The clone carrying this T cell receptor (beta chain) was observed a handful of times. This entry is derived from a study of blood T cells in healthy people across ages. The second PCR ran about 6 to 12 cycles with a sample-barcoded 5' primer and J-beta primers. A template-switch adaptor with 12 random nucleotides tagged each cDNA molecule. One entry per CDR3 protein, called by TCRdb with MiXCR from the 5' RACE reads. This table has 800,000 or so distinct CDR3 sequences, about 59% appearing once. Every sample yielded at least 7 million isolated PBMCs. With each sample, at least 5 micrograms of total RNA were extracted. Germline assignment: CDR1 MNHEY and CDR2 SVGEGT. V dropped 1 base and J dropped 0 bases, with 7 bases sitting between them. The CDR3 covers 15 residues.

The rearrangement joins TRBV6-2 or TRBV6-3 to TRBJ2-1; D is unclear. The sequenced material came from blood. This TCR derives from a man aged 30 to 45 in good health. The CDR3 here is CASSYLGNSYNEQFF. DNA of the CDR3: TGTGCCAGCAGTTACTTGGGGAACTCCTACAATGAGCAGTTCTTC.